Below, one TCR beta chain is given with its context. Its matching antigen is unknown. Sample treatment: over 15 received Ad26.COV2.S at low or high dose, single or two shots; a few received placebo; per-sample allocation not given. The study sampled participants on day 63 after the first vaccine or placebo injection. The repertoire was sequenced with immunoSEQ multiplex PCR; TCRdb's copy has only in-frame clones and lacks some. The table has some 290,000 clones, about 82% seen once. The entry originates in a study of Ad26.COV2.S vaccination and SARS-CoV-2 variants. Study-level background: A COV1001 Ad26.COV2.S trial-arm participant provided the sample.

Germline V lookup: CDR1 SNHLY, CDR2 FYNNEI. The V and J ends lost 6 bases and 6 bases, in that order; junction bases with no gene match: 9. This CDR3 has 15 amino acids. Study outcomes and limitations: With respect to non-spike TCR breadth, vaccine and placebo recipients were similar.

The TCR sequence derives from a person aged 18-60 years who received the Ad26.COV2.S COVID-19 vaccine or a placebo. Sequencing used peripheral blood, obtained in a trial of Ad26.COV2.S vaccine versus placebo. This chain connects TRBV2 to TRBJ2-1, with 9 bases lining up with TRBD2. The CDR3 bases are TGTGCCAGCAGCTTATCGCGGGGGGGAAGCAATGAGCAGTTCTTC. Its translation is CASSLSRGGSNEQFF. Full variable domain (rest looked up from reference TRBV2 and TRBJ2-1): EPEVTQTPSHQVTQMGQEVILRCVPISNHLYFYWYRQILGQKVEFLVSFYNNEISEKSEIFDDQFSVERPDGSNFTLKIRSTKLEDSAMYFCASSLSRGGSNEQFFGPGTRLTVL.